One sample yielded the 27 T cell receptor beta chains listed below, sequenced in a study of blood T cell repertoires in COVID-19. The protocol was immunoSEQ multiplex PCR, while the TCRdb copy is restricted to in-frame clones and leaves out a portion. The sample shows 250,000 to 350,000 clones, 90% of them seen only once. The source material was PBMCs or T cells enriched from blood (not recorded which). These receptors all come from a man in his 60s who had recovered from COVID-19.

The chain is built from TRBV13 and TRBJ1-3; D is unclear. Trimming cost V 5 bases and J 4 bases, with 15 bases left between them. This CDR3 has 15 residues. Germline CDR1 PRHDT, CDR2 FYEKMQ (reference sequence). In DNA, the CDR3 is TGTGCCAGCAGCGCATCCTCAGCGGGAGGAAACACCATATATTTT. Protein sequence: CASSASSAGGNTIYF.

The chain recombines TRBV19 with TRBJ2-7; D call uncertain. The CDR3 runs 14 residues. Germline V CDR1 and CDR2: LNHDA, SQIVND (reference sequence). V was shortened by 7 bases and J by 0 bases, with 13 bases between the two germline ends. The CDR3 bases are TGTGCCAGTACCCCGACACTCAGCTCCTACGAGCAGTACTTC. The encoded protein is CASTPTLSSYEQYF.

This clone came up once. The chain recombines TRBV14 with TRBJ1-2; tentatively, D is TRBD1 (5 bases). Germline CDR1 and CDR2: SGHDN and FVKESK. V lost 3 bases and J 3 bases, leaving 17 bases between the germline ends. The CDR3 is 16 residues long. The CDR3 sequence: CASSHRYTGVYYGYTF. The CDR3 DNA follows: TGTGCCAGCAGCCATCGATACACGGGGGTTTACTATGGCTACACCTTC. Full variable domain (missing parts from reference TRBV14 and TRBJ1-2): EAGVTQFPSHSVIEKGQTVTLRCDPISGHDNLYWYRRVMGKEIKFLLHFVKESKQDESGMPNNRFLAERTGGTYSTLKVQPAELEDSGVYFCASSHRYTGVYYGYTFGSGTRLTVV.

A remark on this clone: Different DNA sequences within this sample yield the same CDR3. The chain joins TRBV11-3 to TRBJ1-1; unclear D gene. The CDR3 totals 13 residues. CDR1 and CDR2 from the germline V gene are SGHNT and YENEEA. Trimming left V 2 bases short and J 3 bases short, with 7 bases between. The CDR3 DNA reads TGTGCCAGCAGCTTATCGGTTTACACTGAAGCTTTCTTT. The encoded protein is CASSLSVYTEAFF.

This chain joins TRBV7-3 and TRBJ2-1, with 11 bases that match TRBD1. V lost 3 bases and J lost 8; bases outside the gene matches: 9. The CDR3 is 16 amino acids. Germline CDR1 and CDR2: SGHTA and FQGTGA. The CDR3 here is CASSLTDRGRVYEQFF. The CDR3 region has the DNA TGTGCCAGCAGCTTGACGGACAGGGGGCGCGTCTATGAGCAGTTCTTC.

The J gene is TRBJ2-6, the V gene TRBV7-3; the match to TRBD1 covers 7 bases. V lost 5 bases and J lost 1; bases outside the gene matches: 2. The CDR3 spans 15 residues. Germline V gene sequence: CDR1 SGHTA, CDR2 FQGTGA. The CDR3 DNA sequence: TGTGCCAGCAGCCTGGACAGGTCTGGGGCCAACGTCCTGACTTTC. This translates into CASSLDRSGANVLTF.

This chain joins TRBV29-1 and TRBJ2-1; 9 bases map to TRBD2. The CDR3 totals 13 residues. Germline lookup yields CDR1 SQVTM and CDR2 ANQGSEA. The junction had 9 bases not matched to a gene; V was cut back by 5 bases and J by 10 bases. The CDR3 loop is CSVFSGSVEEQFF. The CDR3 DNA reads as TGCAGCGTTTTTAGCGGGAGTGTGGAGGAGCAGTTCTTC.

The rearrangement joins TRBV5-5 to TRBJ2-7; 9 nucleotides align to TRBD2. V lost 4 bases and J lost 9; bases outside the gene matches: 14. The CDR3 is 15 residues long. Germline V gene data show CDR1 as SGHKS and CDR2 as YYEKEE (reference sequence). This CDR3 is CASSRWREGSGGQYF. The CDR3 nucleotides read TGTGCCAGCAGCCGCTGGCGGGAGGGGTCTGGCGGGCAGTACTTC.

This chain links TRBV10-3 with TRBJ2-2; D might be TRBD1 (5 bases). The germline V gene has CDR1 ENHRY and CDR2 SYGVKD. Trimming took 3 bases from V and 5 from J, leaving 10 bases between them. The CDR3 is 14 residues long. CDR3 amino acids: CAISEGVDTGELFF. The CDR3 coding sequence is TGTGCCATCAGTGAAGGGGTTGATACCGGGGAGCTGTTTTTT.

This clone was observed a few times. J is TRBJ1-1 and V is TRBV7-9; D gene unclear. This CDR3 is built from 10 residues. Between the trimmed V and J ends, which lost 10 bases and 8 bases, there was a span of 11 bases. Germline values: CDR1 SEHNR, CDR2 FQNEAQ (reference sequence). The CDR3, as DNA: TGTGCCACTCCCGAGGAAGAAGCTTTCTTT. Amino acid sequence: CATPEEEAFF.

V is TRBV29-1 and J is TRBJ1-4; D not certain. V lost 7 bases and J lost 7, with 16 bases in between. There are 13 residues in the CDR3. Germline CDR1 reads SQVTM; CDR2 reads ANQGSEA. The CDR3 is CSGCVQWSEKLFF. CDR3 DNA sequence: TGCAGCGGGTGTGTCCAATGGAGTGAAAAACTGTTTTTT.

The chain joins TRBV4-2 to TRBJ1-3; 9 bases align to TRBD1. Germline lookup yields CDR1 LGHNA and CDR2 YNFKEQ. After removal of 0 bases from V and 4 bases from J, the junction contained 4 bases not matched to a gene. This CDR3 has 16 residues. The CDR3, as DNA: TGTGCCAGCAGCCAAGATGGACAGGGGACGGGAAACACCATATATTTT. Its translation is CASSQDGQGTGNTIYF.

This clone showed up just once. The rearrangement joins TRBV4-1 to TRBJ2-7; 7 bases align to TRBD1. The CDR3 is 17 amino acids. After removal of 0 bases from V and 2 bases from J, the junction contained 10 bases not matched to a gene. Germline loops: CDR1 MGHRA, CDR2 YSYEKL. In DNA, the CDR3 is TGCGCCAGCAGCCAAGATTCGGGGACAGTGAGCACCTACGAGCAGTACTTC. Translated: CASSQDSGTVSTYEQYF.

Details on this clone: Distinct nucleotide sequences in the sample also encode this CDR3. The genes are TRBV4-1 and TRBJ2-7, with 9 bases that match TRBD2. Trimming cost V 1 base and J 1 base; bases outside gene matches: 2. CDR1 is MGHRA and CDR2 is YSYEKL in the germline V gene. The CDR3 extends over 15 amino acids. CDR3 sequence: CASSQGLADSYEQYF. In DNA form, the CDR3 reads TGCGCCAGCAGCCAAGGACTAGCGGATTCCTACGAGCAGTACTTC.

The chain has TRBV14 and TRBJ2-2, with 7 bases matching TRBD2. V was clipped by 1 base and J by 6 bases; unmatched bases: 11. The CDR3 contains 17 residues. CDR1 and CDR2 from the germline V gene are SGHDN and FVKESK. The CDR3 DNA follows: TGTGCCAGCAGCCAAGTTATGACTAGCATCGATCCCGGGGAGCTGTTTTTT. Translated, it gives CASSQVMTSIDPGELFF.

The chain recombines TRBV7-2 with TRBJ2-1; TRBD2 agrees at 8 bases. Germline lookup yields CDR1 SGHTA and CDR2 FQGNSA. The V segment lost 3 bases and the J segment 9 bases; nucleotides outside the gene matches: 7. CDR3 length: 14 residues. The CDR3 DNA reads as TGTGCCAGCAGCTTCCAGAGCGGGAGTAGTGAGCAGTTCTTC. Protein product: CASSFQSGSSEQFF.

The chain joins TRBV7-9 to TRBJ1-1, with D unclear. The germline V gene has CDR1 SEHNR and CDR2 FQNEAQ (reference sequence). Trimming stripped 5 bases from V and 11 bases from J, with 18 bases between. The CDR3 is made up of 13 amino acids. The CDR3 DNA is TGTGCCAGCAGCCCCGCGGGGTCAACTGGCGCTTTCTTT. Encoded protein: CASSPAGSTGAFF. Looking up the rest from reference TRBV7-9 and TRBJ1-1 gives the full variable domain: DTGVSQNPRHKITKRGQNVTFRCDPISEHNRLYWYRQTLGQGPEFLTYFQNEAQLEKSRLLSDRFSAERPKGSFSTLEIQRTEQGDSAMYLCASSPAGSTGAFFGQGTRLTVV.

The chain combines TRBV3-1 (or the pseudogene TRBV3-2) with TRBJ1-2; 8 bases match TRBD1. Unmatched junction bases numbered 17, after V lost 4 bases and J lost 1 base. In germline, CDR1 is LGHDT, CDR2 YNNKEL (reference sequence). The CDR3 is 19 residues long. The CDR3 loop reads CASSPLVQRARGRNYGYTF. The CDR3 bases are TGTGCCAGCAGCCCTCTTGTTCAGCGAGCCAGGGGGCGTAACTATGGCTACACCTTC.

V is TRBV19 and J is TRBJ1-5; the D gene is possibly TRBD1 (5 bases). The germline V gene encodes CDR1 LNHDA and CDR2 SQIVND (reference sequence). The CDR3 contains 12 residues. V lost 6 bases, J lost 7 bases, and 10 bases lay in between. CDR3 amino acids: CASRGGAQPQHF. CDR3 DNA: TGTGCCAGTAGGGGTGGGGCGCAGCCCCAGCATTTT. Full variable domain (rest looked up from reference TRBV19 and TRBJ1-5): DGGITQSPKYLFRKEGQNVTLSCEQNLNHDAMYWYRQDPGQGLRLIYYSQIVNDFQKGDIAEGYSVSREKKESFPLTVTSAQKNPTAFYLCASRGGAQPQHFGDGTRLSIL.

The gene calls are TRBV3-1 (or the pseudogene TRBV3-2) and TRBJ2-7; D unresolved. There are 17 residues in the CDR3. Germline V gives CDR1 LGHDT, CDR2 YNNKEL (reference sequence). V was pared by 0 bases and J by 1 base, with 16 bases between. The CDR3 region is CASSQDWAKSGSYEQYF. CDR3 nucleotide sequence: TGTGCCAGCAGCCAAGATTGGGCGAAGAGTGGGTCCTACGAGCAGTACTTC.

This chain links TRBV7-9 with TRBJ2-2; 7 nucleotides align to TRBD2. The J segment lost 3 bases and the V segment lost 5 bases, leaving 9 bases of the junction unmatched. Looked up from germline, CDR1 is SEHNR and CDR2 is FQNEAQ (reference sequence). There are 16 residues in the CDR3. CDR3 protein: CASSTLAGVDTGELFF. The CDR3 DNA follows: TGTGCCAGCAGCACCCTCGCGGGGGTGGACACCGGGGAGCTGTTTTTT.

This sequence joins TRBV5-4 and TRBJ2-5, with TRBD2 matching over 16 bases. Germline V gene sequence: CDR1 SGHNT, CDR2 YYREEE (reference sequence). Trimming took 4 bases from V and 7 from J; bases not matched to a gene: 7. CDR3 length: 16 residues. Written as DNA, the CDR3 is TGTGCCAGCAGCACCGGGACTAGCGGGGGGGCTTGGACCCAGTACTTC. Translation gives CASSTGTSGGAWTQYF.

V usage is TRBV5-6 and J usage is TRBJ2-3, with TRBD2 matching 16 bases. Trimming removed 1 base from V and 4 bases from J; junction bases left unmatched: 9. The CDR3 runs to 19 residues. Germline V lookup: CDR1 SGHDT, CDR2 YYEEEE. For the CDR3, the DNA is TGTGCCAGCAGCTTGACCGGGACTAGCGGGGGGGAGGAGTCAGATACGCAGTATTTT. It codes for CASSLTGTSGGEESDTQYF.

The CDR3 coding sequence is TGTGCCAGCAGTCCGGACACTGAAGCTTTCTTT. Protein: CASSPDTEAFF. The chain is built from TRBV6-5 and TRBJ1-1; D is unresolved. The germline gives CDR1 MNHEY, CDR2 SVGAGI. The germline V and J ends were trimmed by 5 bases and 3 bases, with 4 bases remaining between them. CDR3 length: 11 amino acids.

The V gene is TRBV27, the J gene TRBJ2-1, with TRBD2 matching over 15 bases. This CDR3 spans 18 amino acids. Germline-derived CDR1 and CDR2 are MNHEY and SMNVEV (reference sequence). Losses at the gene ends were 2 bases for V and 6 bases for J; bases not matched to a gene: 8. CDR3 protein: CASSLGLAGGPIRNEQFF. The DNA of the CDR3 is TGTGCCAGCAGTTTAGGACTAGCGGGAGGGCCAATTCGCAATGAGCAGTTCTTC.

The V call is TRBV7-6, the J call TRBJ1-2; 7 bases fit TRBD1. J gave up 4 bases and V 5 bases, and 10 bases lay outside the gene matches. CDR1 and CDR2 (germline): SGHVS, FNYEAQ. The CDR3 extends over 15 amino acids. The CDR3 DNA follows: TGTGCCAGCAGCGAATCCGGGACAGCGATCTATGGCTACACCTTC. As protein: CASSESGTAIYGYTF.

The chain carries TRBV11-2 and TRBJ2-1, with 7 bases lining up with TRBD2. The CDR3 loop spans 15 amino acids. CDR1 SGHAT and CDR2 FQNNGV come from the germline V gene. V shed 3 bases and J 16 bases; nucleotides not matched to a gene: 18. This CDR3 is CASSFGADLGRVFFF. CDR3 coding DNA: TGTGCCAGCAGCTTTGGGGCGGATCTTGGGAGGGTATTCTTCTTC.